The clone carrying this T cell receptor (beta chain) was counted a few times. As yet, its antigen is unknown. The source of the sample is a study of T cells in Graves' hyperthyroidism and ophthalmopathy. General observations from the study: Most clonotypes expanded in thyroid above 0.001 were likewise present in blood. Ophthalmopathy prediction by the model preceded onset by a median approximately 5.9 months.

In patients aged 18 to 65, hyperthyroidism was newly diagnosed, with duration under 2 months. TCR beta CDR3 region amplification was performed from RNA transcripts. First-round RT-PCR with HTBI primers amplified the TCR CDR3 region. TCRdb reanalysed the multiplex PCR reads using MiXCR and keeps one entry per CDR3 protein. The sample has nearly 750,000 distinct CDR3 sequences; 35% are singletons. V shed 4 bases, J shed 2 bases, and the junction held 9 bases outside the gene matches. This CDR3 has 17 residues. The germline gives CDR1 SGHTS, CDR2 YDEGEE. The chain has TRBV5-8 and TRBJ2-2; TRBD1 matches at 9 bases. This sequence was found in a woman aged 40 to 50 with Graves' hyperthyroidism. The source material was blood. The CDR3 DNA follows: TGTGCCAGCAGCCTGCACAGGGGGCCGATTAACACCGGGGAGCTGTTTTTT. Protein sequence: CASSLHRGPINTGELFF.